A selection of T cell receptor beta chains follows, all from one sample in a study of T cell responses to AZD1222 COVID-19 vaccine. Libraries were prepared by immunoSEQ multiplex PCR; TCRdb keeps only in-frame clonotypes and omits some of them. The sample includes some 150,000 clones, 85% to 90% of them seen just once. Sequenced material: peripheral blood, taken 28 days after the second AZD1222 dose. Receptors originate from an adult who received the AZD1222 COVID-19 vaccine. The CDR3 runs from the conserved cysteine through the conserved F or W. A D gene is named only where the DNA matches it firmly. Expanded clones get a size class; other rows say once, few or many, or leave the size out.

size,V,J,D,DNA,CDR3
.,TRBV7-9,TRBJ2-5,.,TGTGCCAGCACATACGCCCCCGCCGAGACCCAGTACTTC,CASTYAPAETQYF
.,TRBV7-9,TRBJ2-1,.,TGTGCCAGCAGCGTCTACAATGAGCAGTTCTTC,CASSVYNEQFF
.,TRBV6-5,TRBJ2-1,.,TGTGCCAGCAGTCAGACCAAATGGGGTGAGCAGTTCTTC,CASSQTKWGEQFF
few,TRBV10-3,TRBJ1-6,.,TGTGCCATCAGTGATGGGGCAAATTCACCCCTCCACTTT,CAISDGANSPLHF
.,TRBV28,TRBJ1-2,.,TGTGCCAGCGGTTCACAGAACTATGGCTACACCTTC,CASGSQNYGYTF
once,TRBV18,TRBJ1-1,.,TGTGCCAGCTCACCAATTTACAGGGTGGGTGACGCTGAAGCTTTCTTT,CASSPIYRVGDAEAFF
.,TRBV2,TRBJ2-1,TRBD2,TGTGCCAGCAGTGCAGAGGGCGGGGGGTACAATGAGCAGTTCTTC,CASSAEGGGYNEQFF
.,TRBV7-8,TRBJ1-2,TRBD1,TGTGCCAGCAGCTTTTGGACAGGCAAAGGCTACACCTTC,CASSFWTGKGYTF
.,TRBV7-9,TRBJ1-6,.,TGTGCCAGCAGCTTGAGGTCGGGTAATTCACCCCTCCACTTT,CASSLRSGNSPLHF
.,TRBV3-1/TRBV3-2,TRBJ2-1,TRBD2,TGTGCCAGCAGCCAACTTCTAGCGGGAGGGCCGGGTGAGCAGTTCTTC,CASSQLLAGGPGEQFF
.,TRBV2,TRBJ2-7,.,TGTGCCAGCAGTGTGATGGGGGGCGAGCAGTACTTC,CASSVMGGEQYF
.,TRBV5-1,TRBJ2-1,.,TGCGCCAGCATCCGGGACGGGAGCTCCTACAATGAGCAGTTCTTC,CASIRDGSSYNEQFF
.,TRBV12-3/TRBV12-4,TRBJ1-1,.,TGTGCCAGCAGTCCCGGGGAGAACACTGAAGCTTTCTTT,CASSPGENTEAFF
.,TRBV11-3,TRBJ2-3,.,TGTGCCAGAACCCAGACCCGGGACTCTAGCACAGATACGCAGTATTTT,CARTQTRDSSTDTQYF
.,TRBV3-1/TRBV3-2,TRBJ2-3,TRBD2,TGTGCCAGCAACCCTAGCGGGAGAGGCGCAGATACGCAGTATTTT,CASNPSGRGADTQYF
once,TRBV10-3,TRBJ1-5,.,TGTGCCATCAGTGAATCAGGCCACAATCAGCCCCAGCATTTT,CAISESGHNQPQHF
.,TRBV2,TRBJ1-1,TRBD1,TGTGCCAGCAAGGCCAGGGGGCCGTACACTGAAGCTTTCTTT,CASKARGPYTEAFF
.,TRBV5-1,TRBJ2-5,TRBD1,TGCGCCAGCAGCCCGAGAGCGGACAGGGGGCTTACGGAGACCCAGTACTTC,CASSPRADRGLTETQYF
.,TRBV3-1/TRBV3-2,TRBJ1-2,TRBD1,TGTGCCAGCAGCCAAACCGGACAGGGTTTTTATGGCTACACCTTC,CASSQTGQGFYGYTF
.,TRBV30,TRBJ1-3,.,TGTGCCTGCGGCGACAGGTCCTCTGGAAACACCATATATTTT,CACGDRSSGNTIYF